This TCR beta chain comes out of a study of vaccination effects on CD4 cells after COVID-19. Study outcomes and limitations: Healthy vaccinees' vaccine-induced clones included only 1 of 255 cross-reacting with common cold coronaviruses.

A note on this clone: Its antigen remains unidentified.

Within the ViraFEST assay, antigen-specific CD4+ T cells underwent expansion with viral peptide pools prior to sequencing. Upon completion of roughly ten days in culture, CD4+ T cells were isolated. PBMC cultures contained two million cells per well, approximately 10 IU/ml IL-2 and around 9.9 ug/ml peptides. Measured with immunoSEQ multiplex PCR; TCRdb has only the in-frame clones, and not every one. This table holds tens of thousands of clones, roughly 74% found once. Material: CD4+ T cells from PBMCs cultured with HCoV-229E spike peptides, obtained before COVID-19 vaccination. The sequence derives from a human donor who received a COVID-19 vaccine.

The chain's CDR3 is CASRAGLNTEAFF. For the CDR3, the DNA is TGCGCCAGCAGAGCAGGGCTTAACACTGAAGCTTTCTTT. V usage is TRBV10-1 and J usage is TRBJ1-1, with TRBD1 as a possible D gene (5 bases). The ends were cut back, 6 bases at V and 2 bases at J, with 10 bases in the middle. Germline V lookup: CDR1 WNHNN, CDR2 SYGVQD (reference sequence). The CDR3 has 13 amino acids.